The clone carrying this TCR beta chain occurred a few times. The antigen is unknown. The data were obtained in a study of response to subunit inactivated influenza vaccine. Study observations and caveats: Researchers suggested that each seasonal influenza vaccination recruits few new T cells.

TCRdb fed the RT-PCR reads into MiXCR, producing one record per CDR3 protein. This sample yields about 500,000 distinct CDR3 sequences, of which approximately 16% are seen a single time; roughly 3% belongs to the top ten. This CDR3 comprises 15 residues. After removal of 4 bases from V and 5 bases from J, the junction contained 7 bases not matched to a gene. The V gene's germline CDR1 is SEHNR and CDR2 FQNEAQ (reference sequence). The TCR sequence derives from a man between 50 and 69 years old who received an inactivated influenza vaccine. The chain combines TRBV7-9 with TRBJ2-5; 10 nucleotides align to TRBD1. Specimen: CD4+ T cells sorted from PBMCs, collected roughly 24 months after vaccination. The CDR3, as DNA: TGTGCCAGCAGCTACGGGACAGGGGTCTCGGAGACCCAGTACTTC. It specifies CASSYGTGVSETQYF.